The source of this T cell receptor (beta chain) is a study of blood T cell repertoires in COVID-19. This table comes from immunoSEQ multiplex PCR, and its TCRdb copy is limited to in-frame clones, with some not included. The table lists about 210,000 clones, about 76% of them singletons. This CDR3 has 15 amino acids. Trimming removed 1 base from V and 0 bases from J, with 10 bases in between. Germline CDR1 is SGHAT and CDR2 is FQNNGV. The origin of this receptor is a woman aged 50 to 65 with acute COVID-19. The source material was PBMCs or T cells enriched from blood (not recorded which). The chain has TRBV11-2 and TRBJ2-7; D is undetermined. CDR3 in DNA: TGTGCCAGCAGCTTAGCAGGTACCAGCTCCTACGAGCAGTACTTC. This translates into CASSLAGTSSYEQYF.